Following are 29 T cell receptor beta chains from one sample sequenced in a study of T cells in Graves' hyperthyroidism and ophthalmopathy. Template material for amplifying TCR beta CDR3 regions consisted of RNA transcripts. The TCR CDR3 was amplified in a first-round RT-PCR using the HTBI primer set. TCRdb recomputed calls from the multiplex PCR reads with MiXCR, one row per CDR3 protein. The repertoire includes roughly 500,000 distinct CDR3 sequences, more than 45% of them detected once, and under 20% sits in the top ten. Specimen: peripheral blood or thyroid tissue (not recorded which). Source of these receptors: an adult woman with Graves' disease, either hyperthyroidism or ophthalmopathy (not recorded which).

This rearrangement joins TRBV19 to TRBJ1-5; 8 bases agree with TRBD1. The CDR3 runs to 14 residues. In germline, CDR1 is LNHDA, CDR2 SQIVND (reference sequence). After removal of 7 bases from V and 4 bases from J, the junction contained 6 bases not matched to a gene. The chain's CDR3 is CASMVGTGNQPQHF. CDR3 coding DNA: TGTGCCAGTATGGTCGGGACAGGAAATCAGCCCCAGCATTTT.

V gene TRBV5-4 combines with J gene TRBJ2-5, with 7 bases aligning to TRBD2. The CDR3 runs to 16 residues. V was pared by 3 bases and J by 9 bases, with 17 bases of the junction left unmatched. Germline assignment: CDR1 SGHNT and CDR2 YYREEE (reference sequence). The CDR3 sequence is CASSWGTSANQEAQYF. DNA for the CDR3: TGTGCCAGCAGCTGGGGAACTAGCGCCAACCAAGAAGCCCAGTACTTC.

The rearrangement joins TRBV20-1 to TRBJ1-4; TRBD1 matches at 8 bases. The trim removed 1 base at V and 0 bases at J, leaving 4 bases unmatched. The CDR3 is 16 residues long. CDR1 and CDR2 from the germline V gene are DFQATT and SNEGSKA (reference sequence). CDR3 residues: CSARGQGLATNEKLFF. The CDR3, as DNA: TGCAGTGCTAGAGGACAGGGGTTGGCAACTAATGAAAAACTGTTTTTT.

The rearrangement joins TRBV9 to TRBJ2-5; D is undetermined. Germline V CDR1 and CDR2: SGDLS, YYNGEE. The CDR3 runs to 13 residues. V lost 3 bases and J 1 base, leaving 7 bases between the germline ends. This chain's CDR3 is CASSERPQETQYF. The CDR3 DNA sequence: TGTGCCAGCAGCGAGCGTCCCCAAGAGACCCAGTACTTC.

In this sample, this clonotype turned up many times. CDR3 DNA: TGTGCCAGCGGGGGGAGGAGTGGGCGCGAGCAGTACTTC. Its protein product is CASGGRSGREQYF. The chain carries TRBV6-5 and TRBJ2-7; TRBD2 is a possible D gene (6 bases). The CDR3 totals 13 residues. CDR1 and CDR2 from the germline V gene are MNHEY and SVGAGI. V was shortened by 8 bases and J by 6 bases, with 17 bases between the two germline ends.

This clonotype was picked up many times. This chain connects TRBV7-2 to TRBJ1-6, with D tentatively TRBD1 (6 bases). In germline, CDR1 is SGHTA, CDR2 FQGNSA. Trimming shortened V by 5 bases and J by 8 bases, and 10 bases separated the two germline ends. The CDR3 totals 13 residues. The CDR3 DNA is TGTGCCAGCAGCACCCGGACAGATTCACCCCTCCACTTT. Residues: CASSTRTDSPLHF. Looking up the rest from reference TRBV7-2 and TRBJ1-6 gives the full variable domain: GAGVSQSPSNKVTEKGKDVELRCDPISGHTALYWYRQSLGQGLEFLIYFQGNSAPDKSGLPSDRFSAERTGGSVSTLTIQRTQQEDSAVYLCASSTRTDSPLHFGNGTRLTVT.

This clonotype has only a few counts. The chain joins TRBV20-1 to TRBJ1-5; a possible D gene is TRBD1 (5 bases). Looked up from germline, CDR1 is DFQATT and CDR2 is SNEGSKA (reference sequence). The CDR3 contains 14 residues. The V and J ends lost 4 bases and 6 bases respectively, with 16 bases between them. CDR3 region: CSATSGGIGQPQHF. The CDR3 nucleotides read TGCAGTGCTACCTCCGGGGGGATAGGTCAGCCCCAGCATTTT.

The chain links TRBV12-3 or TRBV12-4 to TRBJ1-2; D is perhaps TRBD1 (6 bases). The CDR3 has 13 amino acids. With 5 bases removed from V and 9 bases from J, the gap between germline ends came to 16 bases. The CDR3 is CASSNPGVWSYTF. Here the CDR3 DNA reads TGTGCCAGCAGTAACCCAGGGGTTTGGAGCTACACCTTC.

The V gene is TRBV6-1, the J gene TRBJ1-2; D is possibly TRBD1 (6 bases). Per germline, CDR1 MNHNS and CDR2 SASEGT. The V gene lost 5 bases and the J gene lost 8 bases, with 15 bases spanning the gap. The CDR3 sequence is 13 residues long. DNA for the CDR3: TGTGCCAGCAGTCTTGGGGACACCGGAGGCTACACCTTC. This encodes CASSLGDTGGYTF.

In this sample, this clonotype turned up many times. The gene calls are TRBV28 and TRBJ1-2, with D possibly matching TRBD1 (5 bases). This CDR3 spans 15 amino acids. Germline CDR1 MDHEN, CDR2 SYDVKM. The V end was cut by 2 bases, the J end by 5 bases, with 15 bases between. The DNA for the CDR3 is TGTGCCAGCAGTTTACGCAATGGCAGGGTGTATGGCTACACCTTC. Translated: CASSLRNGRVYGYTF.

V and J are TRBV5-1 and TRBJ2-5, with D possibly TRBD1 on 5 matching bases. The CDR3 is 15 residues long. Germline V gene lookup returns CDR1 SGHRS and CDR2 YFSETQ. The V and J ends lost 4 bases and 2 bases respectively, with 15 bases between them. The CDR3 spells CASSRESTVQETQYF. The CDR3 DNA is TGCGCCAGCAGCCGAGAGTCGACAGTTCAAGAGACCCAGTACTTC.

CDR3 loop: CSVVGQGAYEQYF. The CDR3 DNA is TGCAGCGTTGTAGGGCAGGGGGCCTACGAGCAGTACTTC. V and J are TRBV29-1 and TRBJ2-7, with 7 bases that match TRBD1. The CDR3 covers 13 residues. The V segment lost 4 bases and the J segment 2 bases; nucleotides outside the gene matches: 5. Germline V gives CDR1 SQVTM, CDR2 ANQGSEA.

This clonotype has a count of ten or more. The V call is TRBV6-5, the J call TRBJ1-1; 8 positions match TRBD1. The V gene end was trimmed by 5 bases and the J gene end by 4 bases; junction bases not matched to a gene: 3. The V gene's germline CDR1 is MNHEY and CDR2 SVGAGI. The CDR3 consists of 13 residues. The CDR3 sequence is CASSRGQGTEAFF. The CDR3 region has the DNA TGTGCCAGCAGTAGAGGACAGGGCACTGAAGCTTTCTTT.

This clonotype showed up many times. The rearrangement links TRBV12-3 or TRBV12-4 to TRBJ2-5; 8 bases are a match to TRBD1. The CDR3 is 11 residues long. V shed 9 bases, J shed 4 bases, and the junction held 1 base outside the gene matches. The CDR3 DNA follows: TGTGCCAGTGGACAGGGAGAGACCCAGTACTTC. Amino acid sequence: CASGQGETQYF.

In regard to this clonotype: This could be a read error, since a much larger clone is one nucleotide away. The CDR3 region is CASSQDRQGSYEQHF. The CDR3 DNA is TGCGCCAGCAGCCAAGATCGGCAGGGGTCCTACGAGCAGCACTTC. The chain joins TRBV4-1 to TRBJ2-7, with D maybe TRBD1 (6 bases). CDR1 is MGHRA and CDR2 is YSYEKL in the germline V gene. This CDR3 contains 15 residues.

This clonotype appeared many times. This chain joins TRBV7-3 and TRBJ2-7; D might be TRBD2 (6 bases). V was pared by 1 base and J by 1 base, with 17 bases between. The CDR3 is 17 residues long. The germline V gene has CDR1 SGHTA and CDR2 FQGTGA. CDR3: CASSLSMVAGSSYEQYF. CDR3 in DNA: TGTGCCAGCAGCTTAAGTATGGTGGCGGGAAGTTCCTACGAGCAGTACTTC.

V and J are TRBV7-9 and TRBJ1-5; a possible D gene is TRBD1 (5 bases). Between the trimmed V and J ends, which lost 5 bases and 11 bases, there was a span of 19 bases. Germline CDR1 SEHNR, CDR2 FQNEAQ (reference sequence). CDR3 length: 14 residues. This chain's CDR3 is CASSQEAGMQTQHF. CDR3 DNA: TGTGCCAGCAGCCAAGAGGCAGGGATGCAGACCCAGCATTTT.

V usage is TRBV12-3 or TRBV12-4 and J usage is TRBJ1-1; D might be TRBD1 (5 bases). V gave up 4 bases and J gave up 6 bases, with 15 bases separating them. This CDR3 has 14 amino acids. In DNA form, the CDR3 reads TGTGCCAGCAGTTCGGGCCGGGGGTCCGCTGAAGCTTTCTTT. Protein product: CASSSGRGSAEAFF.

This clonotype appeared many times. This rearrangement joins TRBV10-3 to TRBJ2-5, with a weak D call TRBD2 (6 bases). The germline V and J ends were trimmed by 6 bases and 5 bases, with 7 bases remaining between them. The CDR3 runs to 11 residues. The V gene's germline CDR1 is ENHRY and CDR2 SYGVKD. CDR3 nucleotides: TGTGCCATCAGGGAGGGGGAGACCCAGTACTTC. Protein product: CAIREGETQYF.

On this clonotype itself: Given a much more abundant clone one base away, this may be a read error. The rearrangement links TRBV12-3 or TRBV12-4 to TRBJ2-5; D gene uncertain. The CDR3 is 15 residues long. Trimming stripped 3 bases from V and 4 bases from J, with 15 bases between. The CDR3 coding sequence is TGTGCCAGCAGTTTCCTCCCAACCGGCGGAGAGACCCAGTACTTC. Translated: CASSFLPTGGETQYF.

This clonotype has at least ten counts. J is TRBJ2-7 and V is TRBV29-1, with D unresolved. V dropped 5 bases and J dropped 8 bases, with 13 bases sitting between them. CDR3 length: 11 residues. In germline, CDR1 is SQVTM, CDR2 ANQGSEA. The DNA for the CDR3 is TGCAGCGTTCGGACCGCACGTCAGCAGTACTTC. Translating gives CSVRTARQQYF.

The CDR3 bases are TGTGCCAGCAGCTTAGGGGGGAGGGGGAACACTGAAGCTTTCTTT. Amino acids: CASSLGGRGNTEAFF. This chain links TRBV11-2 with TRBJ1-1, with D maybe TRBD1 (5 bases). This CDR3 has 15 amino acids. Germline values: CDR1 SGHAT, CDR2 FQNNGV. Trimming shortened V by 1 base and J by 1 base, and 10 bases separated the two germline ends.

This clonotype has a handful of counts. An end of the junction differs from the germline gene, which may be a read error. The chain is built from TRBV7-9 and TRBJ2-3; 7 bases match TRBD2. The V gene's germline CDR1 is SEHNR and CDR2 FQNEAQ (reference sequence). The CDR3 length is 12 residues. CDR3 residues: CASSPTSDRTLF. As DNA, the CDR3 is TGTGCCAGCAGCCCTACTAGCGATCGGACCCTCTTT.

Ten or more counts support this clonotype. The CDR3 DNA sequence: TGCGCCAGCAGCTCACTGCAGGGGGGGGAAAAACTGTTTTTT. Its translation is CASSSLQGGEKLFF. The chain carries TRBV5-1 and TRBJ1-4, with 7 positions matching TRBD1. The CDR3 spans 14 residues. Trimming took 3 bases from V and 8 from J; bases not matched to a gene: 7. Germline V gene data show CDR1 as SGHRS and CDR2 as YFSETQ.

The chain recombines TRBV20-1 with TRBJ1-1; TRBD1 matches at 10 bases. CDR3 length equals 15 residues. Germline assignment: CDR1 DFQATT and CDR2 SNEGSKA (reference sequence). J lost 4 bases, V lost 6 bases, and 11 bases had no gene match. This CDR3 is CSARGGTGAGTEAFF. The CDR3 bases are TGCAGTGCCAGGGGCGGGACAGGGGCGGGCACTGAAGCTTTCTTT.

V and J are TRBV12-3 or TRBV12-4 and TRBJ1-2; D not resolved. This CDR3 comprises 14 residues. Trimming removed 7 bases from V and 3 bases from J, with 15 bases in between. Here the CDR3 reads CASTLRTSDYGYTF. The CDR3 region has the DNA TGTGCCAGCACTCTTCGGACCAGCGACTATGGCTACACCTTC.

The V gene is TRBV20-1, the J gene TRBJ1-5; 7 bases match TRBD1. CDR3 length equals 18 residues. Germline V gives CDR1 DFQATT, CDR2 SNEGSKA (reference sequence). V gave up 2 bases and J gave up 2 bases; unmatched junction bases: 15. The chain's CDR3 is CSARPTGSGTAGNQPQHF. The CDR3 DNA is TGCAGTGCTAGACCAACCGGTTCCGGGACAGCAGGCAATCAGCCCCAGCATTTT.

The CDR3 region is CSVEVAGVQYF. The CDR3 DNA reads as TGCAGCGTTGAAGTAGCGGGGGTGCAGTACTTC. The V and J genes are TRBV29-1 and TRBJ2-7, with 9 bases matching TRBD2. Germline V gene lookup returns CDR1 SQVTM and CDR2 ANQGSEA. The CDR3 has 11 amino acids. V gave up 1 base and J gave up 9 bases; unmatched junction bases: 1.

The sample holds many counts of this clonotype. The V and J genes are TRBV9 and TRBJ2-5; no clear D gene. Deletions cut 0 bases from V and 0 bases from J, with 9 bases between. Germline CDR1 SGDLS, CDR2 YYNGEE. The CDR3 covers 15 residues. In DNA, the CDR3 is TGTGCCAGCAGCGTAGGTCTTTCGTACCAAGAGACCCAGTACTTC. It yields the protein CASSVGLSYQETQYF.